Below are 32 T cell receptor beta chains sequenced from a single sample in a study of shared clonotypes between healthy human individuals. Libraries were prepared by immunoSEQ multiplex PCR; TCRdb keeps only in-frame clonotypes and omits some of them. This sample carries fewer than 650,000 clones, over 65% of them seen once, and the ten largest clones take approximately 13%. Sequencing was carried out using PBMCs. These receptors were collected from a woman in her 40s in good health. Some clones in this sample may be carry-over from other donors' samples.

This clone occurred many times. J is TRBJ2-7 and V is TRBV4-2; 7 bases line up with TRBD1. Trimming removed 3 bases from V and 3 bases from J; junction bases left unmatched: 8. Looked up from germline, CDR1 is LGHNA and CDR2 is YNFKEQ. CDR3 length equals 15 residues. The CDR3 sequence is CASSQLGDRVYEQYF. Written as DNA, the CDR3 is TGTGCCAGCAGCCAGTTAGGAGACAGGGTCTACGAGCAGTACTTC.

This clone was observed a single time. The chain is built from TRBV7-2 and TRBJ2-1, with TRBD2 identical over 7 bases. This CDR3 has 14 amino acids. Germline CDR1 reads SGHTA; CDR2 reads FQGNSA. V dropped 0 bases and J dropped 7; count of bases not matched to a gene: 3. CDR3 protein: CASSLAAGVNEQFF. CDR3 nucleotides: TGTGCCAGCAGCTTAGCGGCGGGAGTTAATGAGCAGTTCTTC.

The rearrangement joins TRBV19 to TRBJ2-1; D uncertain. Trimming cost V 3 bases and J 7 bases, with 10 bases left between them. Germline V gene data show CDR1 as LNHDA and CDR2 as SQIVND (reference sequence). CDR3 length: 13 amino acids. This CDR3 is CASSILTSNEQFF. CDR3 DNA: TGTGCCAGTAGTATCCTGACCTCGAATGAGCAGTTCTTC. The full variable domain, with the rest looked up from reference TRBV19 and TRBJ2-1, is DGGITQSPKYLFRKEGQNVTLSCEQNLNHDAMYWYRQDPGQGLRLIYYSQIVNDFQKGDIAEGYSVSREKKESFPLTVTSAQKNPTAFYLCASSILTSNEQFFGPGTRLTVL.

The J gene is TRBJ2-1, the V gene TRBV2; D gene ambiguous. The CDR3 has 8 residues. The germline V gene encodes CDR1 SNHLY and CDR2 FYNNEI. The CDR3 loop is CGVNEQFF. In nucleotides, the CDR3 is TGTGGGGTCAATGAGCAGTTCTTC.

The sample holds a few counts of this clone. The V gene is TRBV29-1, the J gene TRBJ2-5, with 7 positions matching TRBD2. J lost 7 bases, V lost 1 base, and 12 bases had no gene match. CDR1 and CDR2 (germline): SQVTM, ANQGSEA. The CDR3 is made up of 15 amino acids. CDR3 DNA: TGCAGCGTTGAAGCGCGGGGAGGGCGATCTGGGACCCAGTACTTC. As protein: CSVEARGGRSGTQYF.

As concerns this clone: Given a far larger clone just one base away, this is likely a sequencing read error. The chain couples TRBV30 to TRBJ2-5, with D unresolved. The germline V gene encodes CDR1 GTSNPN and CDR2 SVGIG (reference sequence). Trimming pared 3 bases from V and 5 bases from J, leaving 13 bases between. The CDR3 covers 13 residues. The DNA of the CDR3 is TGTGCCTGGAGCACCAACATCCGGGAGACCCAGTACTTC. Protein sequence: CAWSTNIRETQYF.

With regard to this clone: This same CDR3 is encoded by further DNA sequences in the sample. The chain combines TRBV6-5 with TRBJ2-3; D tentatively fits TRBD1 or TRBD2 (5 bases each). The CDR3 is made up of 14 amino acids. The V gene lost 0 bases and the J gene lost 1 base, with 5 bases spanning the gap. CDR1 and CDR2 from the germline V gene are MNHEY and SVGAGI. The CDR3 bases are TGTGCCAGCAGTTACTCGGGGGGCACAGATACGCAGTATTTT. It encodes CASSYSGGTDTQYF.

The CDR3 reads CASSPRGQGGIQYF. The CDR3 DNA sequence: TGTGCCAGCAGCCCGAGGGGACAGGGCGGCATTCAGTACTTC. The V and J genes are TRBV7-9 and TRBJ2-4; TRBD1 agrees at 9 bases. CDR1 and CDR2 (germline): SEHNR, FQNEAQ (reference sequence). Unmatched junction bases numbered 8, after V lost 5 bases and J lost 9 bases. This CDR3 contains 14 residues.

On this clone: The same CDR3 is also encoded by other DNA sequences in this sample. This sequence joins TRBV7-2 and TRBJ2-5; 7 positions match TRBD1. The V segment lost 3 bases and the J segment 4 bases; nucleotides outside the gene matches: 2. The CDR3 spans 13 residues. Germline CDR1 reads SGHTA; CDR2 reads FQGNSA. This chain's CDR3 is CASSFHRGETQYF. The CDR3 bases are TGTGCCAGCAGCTTTCACAGGGGAGAGACCCAGTACTTC.

As DNA, the CDR3 is TGTGCCAGCAGTAATGCTGGGGGCACGGGCGCCTACGAGCAGTACTTC. Encoded protein: CASSNAGGTGAYEQYF. The chain uses TRBV6-6 and TRBJ2-7; D may be TRBD1 (6 bases). The CDR3 totals 16 residues. V lost 5 bases to trimming and J lost 2 bases, with 19 bases between them. Per the germline V gene, CDR1 is MNHNY and CDR2 is SVGAGI (reference sequence).

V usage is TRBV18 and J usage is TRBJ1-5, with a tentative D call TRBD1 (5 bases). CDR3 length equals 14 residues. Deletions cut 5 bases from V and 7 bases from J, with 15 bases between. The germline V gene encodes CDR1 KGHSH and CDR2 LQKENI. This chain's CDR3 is CASSTGGGNQPQHF. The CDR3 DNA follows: TGTGCCAGCTCAACGGGGGGGGGAAACCAGCCCCAGCATTTT.

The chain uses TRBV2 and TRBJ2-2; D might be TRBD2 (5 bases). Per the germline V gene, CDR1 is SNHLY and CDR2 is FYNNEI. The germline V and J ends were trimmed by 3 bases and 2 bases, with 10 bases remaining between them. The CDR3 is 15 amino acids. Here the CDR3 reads CASSDVGSNTGELFF. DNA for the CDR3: TGTGCCAGCAGTGACGTGGGGAGCAACACCGGGGAGCTGTTTTTT.

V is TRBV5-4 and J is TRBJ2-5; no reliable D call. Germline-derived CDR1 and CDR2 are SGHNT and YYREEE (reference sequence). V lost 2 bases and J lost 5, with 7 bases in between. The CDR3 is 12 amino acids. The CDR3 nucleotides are TGTGCCAGCAGCTTCGGATGGGAGACCCAGTACTTC. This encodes CASSFGWETQYF. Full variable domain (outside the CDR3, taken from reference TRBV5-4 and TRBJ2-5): ETGVTQSPTHLIKTRGQQVTLRCSSQSGHNTVSWYQQALGQGPQFIFQYYREEENGRGNFPPRFSGLQFPNYSSELNVNALELDDSALYLCASSFGWETQYFGPGTRLLVL.

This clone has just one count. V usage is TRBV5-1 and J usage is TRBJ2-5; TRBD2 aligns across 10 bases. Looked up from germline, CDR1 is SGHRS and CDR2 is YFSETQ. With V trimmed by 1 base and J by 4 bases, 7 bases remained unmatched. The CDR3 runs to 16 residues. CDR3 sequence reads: CASSLPLAGAGETQYF. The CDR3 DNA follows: TGCGCCAGCAGCTTGCCCCTAGCGGGAGCCGGAGAGACCCAGTACTTC.

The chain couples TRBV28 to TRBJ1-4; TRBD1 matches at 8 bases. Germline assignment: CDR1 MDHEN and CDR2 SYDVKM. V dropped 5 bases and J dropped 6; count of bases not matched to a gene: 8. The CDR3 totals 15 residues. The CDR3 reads CASSIYRGWDEKLFF. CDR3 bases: TGTGCCAGCAGTATCTACAGGGGGTGGGATGAAAAACTGTTTTTT.

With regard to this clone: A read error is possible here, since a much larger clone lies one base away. Here the CDR3 reads CASAPRTGAEIQYF. CDR3 DNA: TGTGCTAGTGCCCCCAGGACAGGGGCCGAGATCCAGTACTTC. The gene calls are TRBV12-5 and TRBJ2-5; 9 bases line up with TRBD1. CDR3 size: 14 residues. Germline V CDR1 and CDR2: LGHNT, FRNRAP.

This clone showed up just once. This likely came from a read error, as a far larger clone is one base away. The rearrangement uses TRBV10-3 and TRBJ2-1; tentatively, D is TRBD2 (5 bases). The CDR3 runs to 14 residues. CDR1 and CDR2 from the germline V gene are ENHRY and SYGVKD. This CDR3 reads CAISEGSSYNERFF. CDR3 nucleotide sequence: TGTGCCATCAGTGAAGGGAGCTCCTACAATGAGCGGTTCTTC.

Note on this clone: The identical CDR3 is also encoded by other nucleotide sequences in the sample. The CDR3 region is CASRGGNTEAFF. The CDR3 DNA sequence: TGTGCCAGTCGGGGGGGTAACACTGAAGCTTTCTTT. The rearrangement joins TRBV6-5 to TRBJ1-1; a weak D match, TRBD1 (5 bases). V was clipped by 9 bases and J by 2 bases, with 10 bases between them. The CDR3 contains 12 residues. The germline V gene has CDR1 MNHEY and CDR2 SVGAGI.

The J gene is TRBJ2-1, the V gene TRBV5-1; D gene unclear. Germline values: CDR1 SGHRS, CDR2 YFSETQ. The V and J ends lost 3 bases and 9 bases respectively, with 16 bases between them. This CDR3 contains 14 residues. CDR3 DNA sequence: TGCGCCAGCAGCTCGGGCCTCGGACGGCCTGAGCAGTTCTTC. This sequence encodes CASSSGLGRPEQFF.

CDR3 in DNA: TGTGCCAGCAGTCTTAAATATCGCTCCTACGAGCAGTACTTC. Translating it yields CASSLKYRSYEQYF. The gene calls are TRBV28 and TRBJ2-7; no reliable D call. CDR3 size: 14 residues. Trimming took 5 bases from V and 0 from J, leaving 11 bases between them. CDR1 is MDHEN and CDR2 is SYDVKM in the germline V gene.

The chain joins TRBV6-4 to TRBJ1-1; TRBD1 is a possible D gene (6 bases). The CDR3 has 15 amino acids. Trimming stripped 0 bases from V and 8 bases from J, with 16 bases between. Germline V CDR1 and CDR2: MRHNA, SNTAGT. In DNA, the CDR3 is TGTGCCAGCAGTGACTCGATTACAGGGAACGGAGAAGCTTTCTTT. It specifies CASSDSITGNGEAFF.

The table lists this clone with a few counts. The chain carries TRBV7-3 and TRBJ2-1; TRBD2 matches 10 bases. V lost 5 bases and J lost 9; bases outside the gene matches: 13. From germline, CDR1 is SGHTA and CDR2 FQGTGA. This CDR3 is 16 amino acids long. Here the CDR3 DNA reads TGTGCCAGCAGCCCTACCCGACTAGCGGGCCTTGTTGAGCAGTTCTTC. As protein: CASSPTRLAGLVEQFF.

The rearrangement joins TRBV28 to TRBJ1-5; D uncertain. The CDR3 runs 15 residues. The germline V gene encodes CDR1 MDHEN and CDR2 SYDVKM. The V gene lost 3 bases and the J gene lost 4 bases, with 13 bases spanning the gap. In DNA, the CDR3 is TGTGCCAGCAGTTTCTCCGGATTGTCTAATCAGCCCCAGCATTTT. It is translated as CASSFSGLSNQPQHF. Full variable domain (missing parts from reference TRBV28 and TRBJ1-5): DVKVTQSSRYLVKRTGEKVFLECVQDMDHENMFWYRQDPGLGLRLIYFSYDVKMKEKGDIPEGYSVSREKKERFSLILESASTNQTSMYLCASSFSGLSNQPQHFGDGTRLSIL.

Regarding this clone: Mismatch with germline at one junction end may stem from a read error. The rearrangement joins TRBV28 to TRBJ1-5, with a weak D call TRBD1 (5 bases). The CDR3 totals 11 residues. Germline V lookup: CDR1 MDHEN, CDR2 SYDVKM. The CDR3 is CASTSRGLWNF. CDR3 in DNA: TGTGCCAGCACGTCCCGGGGGTTGTGGAATTTT.

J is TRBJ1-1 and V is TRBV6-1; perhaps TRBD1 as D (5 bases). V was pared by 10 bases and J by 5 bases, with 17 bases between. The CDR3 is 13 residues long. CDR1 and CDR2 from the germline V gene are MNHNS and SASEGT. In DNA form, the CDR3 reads TGTGCCATCCTAGTGGGGCGGGAGACTGAAGCTTTCTTT. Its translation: CAILVGRETEAFF.

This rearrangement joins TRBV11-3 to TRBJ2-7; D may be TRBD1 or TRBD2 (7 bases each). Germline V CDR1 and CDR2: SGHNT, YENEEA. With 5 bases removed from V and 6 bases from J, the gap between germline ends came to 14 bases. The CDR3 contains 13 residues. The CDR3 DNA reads TGTGCCAGCAGCCCAGGGGGGGAGGGCGAGCAGTACTTC. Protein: CASSPGGEGEQYF.

In DNA form, the CDR3 reads TGTGCCAGCAGCAGAGTTAGCGTCGCTAACTATGGCTACACCTTC. It yields the protein CASSRVSVANYGYTF. The chain carries TRBV7-9 and TRBJ1-2; D is ambiguous. There are 15 residues in the CDR3. Looked up from germline, CDR1 is SEHNR and CDR2 is FQNEAQ (reference sequence). Trimming stripped 5 bases from V and 0 bases from J, with 13 bases between.

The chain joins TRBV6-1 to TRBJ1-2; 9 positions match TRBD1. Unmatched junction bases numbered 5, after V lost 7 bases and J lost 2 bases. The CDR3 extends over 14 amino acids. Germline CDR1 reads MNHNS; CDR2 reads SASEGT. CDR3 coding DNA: TGTGCCAGCACCCCCGGGACAGGGAACTATGGCTACACCTTC. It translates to CASTPGTGNYGYTF.

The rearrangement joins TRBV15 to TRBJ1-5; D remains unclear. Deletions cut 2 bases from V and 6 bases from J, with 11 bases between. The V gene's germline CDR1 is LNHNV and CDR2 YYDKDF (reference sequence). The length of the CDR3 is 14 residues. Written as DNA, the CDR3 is TGTGCCACCAGCAGATGGGCAGCGGCTCAGCCCCAGCATTTT. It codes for CATSRWAAAQPQHF.

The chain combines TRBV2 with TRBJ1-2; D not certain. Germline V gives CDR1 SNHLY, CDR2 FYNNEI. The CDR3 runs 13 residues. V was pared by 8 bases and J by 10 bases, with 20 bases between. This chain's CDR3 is CASSPSRESVYTF. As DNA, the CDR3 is TGTGCCAGCTCCCCGTCACGGGAGTCAGTCTACACCTTC.

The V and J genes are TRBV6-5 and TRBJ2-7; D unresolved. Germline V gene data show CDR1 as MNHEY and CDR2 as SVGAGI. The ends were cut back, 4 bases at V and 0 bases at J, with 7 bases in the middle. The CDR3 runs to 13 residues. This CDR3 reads CASSLTNSYEQYF. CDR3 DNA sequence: TGTGCCAGCAGTTTAACTAACTCCTACGAGCAGTACTTC.

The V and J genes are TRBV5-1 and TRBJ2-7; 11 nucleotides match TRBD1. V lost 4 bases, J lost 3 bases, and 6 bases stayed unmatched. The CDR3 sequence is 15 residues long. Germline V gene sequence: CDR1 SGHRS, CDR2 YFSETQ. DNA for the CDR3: TGCGCCAGCAGCCCCCGGGACAGGGGGATCTACGAGCAGTACTTC. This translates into CASSPRDRGIYEQYF.